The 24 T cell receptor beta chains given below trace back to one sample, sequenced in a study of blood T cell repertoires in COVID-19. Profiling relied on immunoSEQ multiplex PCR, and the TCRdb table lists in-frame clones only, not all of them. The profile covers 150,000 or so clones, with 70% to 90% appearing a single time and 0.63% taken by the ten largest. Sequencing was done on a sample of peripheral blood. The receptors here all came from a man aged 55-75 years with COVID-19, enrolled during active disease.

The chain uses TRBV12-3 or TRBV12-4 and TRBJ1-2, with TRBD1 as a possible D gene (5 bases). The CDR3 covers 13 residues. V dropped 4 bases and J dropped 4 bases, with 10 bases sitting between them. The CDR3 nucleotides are TGTGCCAGCAGTTGGGGGGGGACCTATGGCTACACCTTC. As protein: CASSWGGTYGYTF.

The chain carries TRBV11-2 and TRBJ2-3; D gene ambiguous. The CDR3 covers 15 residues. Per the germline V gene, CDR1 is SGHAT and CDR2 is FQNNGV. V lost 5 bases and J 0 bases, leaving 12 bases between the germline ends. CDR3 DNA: TGTGCCAGCAGCCAACGGCTAGATAGCACAGATACGCAGTATTTT. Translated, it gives CASSQRLDSTDTQYF.

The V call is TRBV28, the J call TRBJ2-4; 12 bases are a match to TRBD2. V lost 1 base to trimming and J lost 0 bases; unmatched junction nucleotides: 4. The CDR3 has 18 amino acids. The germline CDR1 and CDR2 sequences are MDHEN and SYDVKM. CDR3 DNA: TGTGCCAGCAGTTTATCAACTAGCGGGGGGCTAGCCAAAAACATTCAGTACTTC. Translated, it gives CASSLSTSGGLAKNIQYF.

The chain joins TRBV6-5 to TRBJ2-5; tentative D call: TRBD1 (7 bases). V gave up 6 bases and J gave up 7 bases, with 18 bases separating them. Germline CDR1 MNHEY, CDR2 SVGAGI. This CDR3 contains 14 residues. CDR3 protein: CASRQSRQGGTQYF. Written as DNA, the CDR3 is TGTGCCAGCAGGCAGAGCCGACAGGGAGGGACCCAGTACTTC.

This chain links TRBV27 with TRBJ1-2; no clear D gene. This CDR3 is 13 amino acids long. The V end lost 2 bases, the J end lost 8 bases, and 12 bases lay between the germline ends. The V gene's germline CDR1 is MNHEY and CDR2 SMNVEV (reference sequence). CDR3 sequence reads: CASSLSPGSGYTF. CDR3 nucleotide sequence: TGTGCCAGCAGTTTAAGCCCGGGAAGCGGCTACACCTTC.

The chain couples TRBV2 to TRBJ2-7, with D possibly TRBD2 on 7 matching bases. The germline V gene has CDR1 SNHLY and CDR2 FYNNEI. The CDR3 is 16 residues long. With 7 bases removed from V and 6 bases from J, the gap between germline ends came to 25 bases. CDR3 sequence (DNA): TGTGCCAGCACCGAAGGGGGGGGATCCTTCTTTGTCGAGCAGTACTTC. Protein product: CASTEGGGSFFVEQYF. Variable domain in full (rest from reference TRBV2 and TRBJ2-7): EPEVTQTPSHQVTQMGQEVILRCVPISNHLYFYWYRQILGQKVEFLVSFYNNEISEKSEIFDDQFSVERPDGSNFTLKIRSTKLEDSAMYFCASTEGGGSFFVEQYFGPGTRLTVT.

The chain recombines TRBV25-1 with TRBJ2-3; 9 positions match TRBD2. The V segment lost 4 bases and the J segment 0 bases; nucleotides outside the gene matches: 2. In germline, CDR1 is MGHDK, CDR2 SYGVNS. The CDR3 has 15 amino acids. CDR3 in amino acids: CASSGSGRSTDTQYF. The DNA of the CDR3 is TGTGCCAGCAGTGGTAGCGGGAGAAGCACAGATACGCAGTATTTT.

CDR3 sequence reads: CASSEWQGNEKLFF. The CDR3 DNA is TGTGCCAGCAGTGAATGGCAGGGGAATGAAAAACTGTTTTTT. The chain joins TRBV25-1 to TRBJ1-4; TRBD1 might be the D (6 bases). V shed 1 base and J shed 5 bases, with 8 bases lying between them. Germline CDR1 MGHDK, CDR2 SYGVNS. CDR3 length equals 14 residues.

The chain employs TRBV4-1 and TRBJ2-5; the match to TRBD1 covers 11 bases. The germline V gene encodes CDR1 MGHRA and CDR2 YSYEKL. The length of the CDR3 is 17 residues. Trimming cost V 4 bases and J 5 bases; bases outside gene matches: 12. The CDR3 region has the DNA TGCGCCAGCAGCCGAAACCCACCGGGACAGGGGGGGGAGACCCAGTACTTC. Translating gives CASSRNPPGQGGETQYF.

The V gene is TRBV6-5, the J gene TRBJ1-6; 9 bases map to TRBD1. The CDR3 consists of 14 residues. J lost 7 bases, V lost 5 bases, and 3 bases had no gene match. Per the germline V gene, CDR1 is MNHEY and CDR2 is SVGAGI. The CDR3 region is CASSLGQGNSPLHF. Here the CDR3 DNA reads TGTGCCAGCAGTCTCGGACAGGGGAATTCACCCCTCCACTTT.

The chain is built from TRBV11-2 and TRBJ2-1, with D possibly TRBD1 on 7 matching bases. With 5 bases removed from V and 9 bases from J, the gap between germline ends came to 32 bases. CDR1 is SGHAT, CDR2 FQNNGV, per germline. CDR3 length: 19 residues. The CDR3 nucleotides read TGTGCCAGCAGCAGGGTCGGGTCTAGCCCGAGGGGGCCGGAGGGTGAGCAGTTCTTC. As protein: CASSRVGSSPRGPEGEQFF.

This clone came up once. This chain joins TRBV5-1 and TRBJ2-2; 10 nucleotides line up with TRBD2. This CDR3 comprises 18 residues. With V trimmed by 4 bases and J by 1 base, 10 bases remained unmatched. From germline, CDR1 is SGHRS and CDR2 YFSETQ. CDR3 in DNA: TGCGCCAGCAGCCTTCTTCCTCTAGCGGGGGTGAACACCGGGGAGCTGTTTTTT. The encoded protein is CASSLLPLAGVNTGELFF.

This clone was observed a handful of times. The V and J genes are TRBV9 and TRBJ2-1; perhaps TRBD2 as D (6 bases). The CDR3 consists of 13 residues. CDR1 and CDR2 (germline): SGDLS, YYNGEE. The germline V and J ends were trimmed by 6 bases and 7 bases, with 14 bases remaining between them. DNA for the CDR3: TGTGCCAGCACCCGGTCGGGGGAAAATGAGCAGTTCTTC. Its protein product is CASTRSGENEQFF.

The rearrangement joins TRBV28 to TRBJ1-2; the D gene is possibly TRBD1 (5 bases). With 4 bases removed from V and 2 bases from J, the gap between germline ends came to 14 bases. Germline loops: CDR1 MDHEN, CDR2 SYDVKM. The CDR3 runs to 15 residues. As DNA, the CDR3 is TGTGCCAGCAGTTCCCTCCAGGGCAAGAACTATGGCTACACCTTC. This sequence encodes CASSSLQGKNYGYTF.

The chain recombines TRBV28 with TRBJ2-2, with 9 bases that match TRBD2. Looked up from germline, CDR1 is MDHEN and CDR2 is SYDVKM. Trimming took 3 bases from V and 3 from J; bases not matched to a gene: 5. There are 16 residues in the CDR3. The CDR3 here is CASSLTAGGHTGELFF. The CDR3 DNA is TGTGCCAGCAGTTTGACGGCGGGGGGGCACACCGGGGAGCTGTTTTTT.

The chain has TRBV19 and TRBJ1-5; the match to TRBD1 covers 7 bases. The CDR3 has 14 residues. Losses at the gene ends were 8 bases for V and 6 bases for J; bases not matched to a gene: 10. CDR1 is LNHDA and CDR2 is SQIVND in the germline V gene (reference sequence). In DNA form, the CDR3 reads TGTGCCAGTGACCCTGACAGGGTCCCTCAGCCCCAGCATTTT. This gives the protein CASDPDRVPQPQHF. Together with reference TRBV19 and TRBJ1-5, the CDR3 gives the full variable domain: DGGITQSPKYLFRKEGQNVTLSCEQNLNHDAMYWYRQDPGQGLRLIYYSQIVNDFQKGDIAEGYSVSREKKESFPLTVTSAQKNPTAFYLCASDPDRVPQPQHFGDGTRLSIL.

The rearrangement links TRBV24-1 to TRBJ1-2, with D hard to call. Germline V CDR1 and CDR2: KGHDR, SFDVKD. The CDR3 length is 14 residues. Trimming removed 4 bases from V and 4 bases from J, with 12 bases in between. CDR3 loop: CATSDLGSGYGYTF. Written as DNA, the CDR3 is TGTGCCACCAGTGACTTGGGTAGTGGCTATGGCTACACCTTC.

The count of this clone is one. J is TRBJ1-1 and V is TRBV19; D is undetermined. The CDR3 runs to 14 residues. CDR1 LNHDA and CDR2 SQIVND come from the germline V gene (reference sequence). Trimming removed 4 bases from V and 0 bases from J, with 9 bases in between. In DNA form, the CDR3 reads TGTGCCAGTAGTAATGAGGGCATGAACACTGAAGCTTTCTTT. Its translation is CASSNEGMNTEAFF. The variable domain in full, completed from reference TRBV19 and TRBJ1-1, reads DGGITQSPKYLFRKEGQNVTLSCEQNLNHDAMYWYRQDPGQGLRLIYYSQIVNDFQKGDIAEGYSVSREKKESFPLTVTSAQKNPTAFYLCASSNEGMNTEAFFGQGTRLTVV.

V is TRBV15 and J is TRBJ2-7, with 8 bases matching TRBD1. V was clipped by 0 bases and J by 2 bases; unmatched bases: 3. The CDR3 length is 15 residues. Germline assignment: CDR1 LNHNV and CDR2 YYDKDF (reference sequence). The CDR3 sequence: CATSREMTGAYEQYF. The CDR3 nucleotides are TGTGCCACCAGCAGAGAGATGACAGGGGCCTACGAGCAGTACTTC.

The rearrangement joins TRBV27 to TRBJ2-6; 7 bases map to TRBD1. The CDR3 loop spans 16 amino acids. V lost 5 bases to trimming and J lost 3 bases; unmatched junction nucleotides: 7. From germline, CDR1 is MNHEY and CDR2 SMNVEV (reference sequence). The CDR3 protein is CASSIQGVGGANVLTF. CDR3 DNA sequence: TGTGCCAGCAGTATCCAGGGGGTAGGTGGGGCCAACGTCCTGACTTTC.

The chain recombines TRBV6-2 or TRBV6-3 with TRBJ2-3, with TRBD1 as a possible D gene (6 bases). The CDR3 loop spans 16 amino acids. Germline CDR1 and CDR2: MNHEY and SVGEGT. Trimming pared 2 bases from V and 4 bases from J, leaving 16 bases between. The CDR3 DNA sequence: TGTGCCAGCAGTTACCCTGGACAGACGATGGCAGATACGCAGTATTTT. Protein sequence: CASSYPGQTMADTQYF.

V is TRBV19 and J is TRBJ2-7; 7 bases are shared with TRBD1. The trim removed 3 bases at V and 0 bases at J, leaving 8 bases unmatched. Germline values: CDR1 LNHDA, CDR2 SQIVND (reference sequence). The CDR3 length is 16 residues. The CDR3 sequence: CASSIMATGRSYEQYF. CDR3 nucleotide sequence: TGTGCCAGTAGTATCATGGCGACAGGGCGCTCCTACGAGCAGTACTTC.

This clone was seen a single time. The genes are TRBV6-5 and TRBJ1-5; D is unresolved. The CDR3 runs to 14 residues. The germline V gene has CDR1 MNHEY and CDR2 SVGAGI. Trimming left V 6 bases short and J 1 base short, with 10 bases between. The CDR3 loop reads CASRPDTSNQPQHF. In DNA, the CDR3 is TGTGCCAGCAGGCCCGACACAAGCAATCAGCCCCAGCATTTT.

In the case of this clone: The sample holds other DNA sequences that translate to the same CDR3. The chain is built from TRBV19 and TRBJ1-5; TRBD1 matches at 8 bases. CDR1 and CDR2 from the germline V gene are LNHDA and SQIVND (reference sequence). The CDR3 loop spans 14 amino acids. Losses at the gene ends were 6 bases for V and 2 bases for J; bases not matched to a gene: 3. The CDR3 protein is CASSTTGGNQPQHF. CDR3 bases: TGTGCCAGTAGCACGACAGGGGGCAATCAGCCCCAGCATTTT.